What follows is one T cell receptor (beta chain) and its context. The data were taken from a study of cytomegalovirus exposure and HLA in healthy donors. Primers included in the PCR were 60 Vbeta and 13 Jbeta primers. Sequenced by immunoSEQ multiplex PCR; TCRdb stores in-frame clones only, minus some. The sample contains more than 60,000 clones, 84% of which appear only once. This clonotype originated in a man between 65 and 85 years old in good health and CMV-seropositive. The sequenced sample consisted of PBMCs.

The CDR3 loop reads CASSRLGVNEQFF. Here the CDR3 DNA reads TGTGCCAGCAGCCGACTAGGGGTCAATGAGCAGTTCTTC. The V and J genes are TRBV2 and TRBJ2-1, with D possibly being TRBD2 (6 bases). This CDR3 spans 13 amino acids. Germline CDR1 reads SNHLY; CDR2 reads FYNNEI. Trimming pared 6 bases from V and 6 bases from J, leaving 12 bases between.